A single sample is the source of the 2 T cell receptor beta chains below, sequenced in a study of a mutant IDH1 vaccine in newly diagnosed glioma. These TCRs' antigens remain unknown. Time point given: week 47, end of study. A single vaccine dose contained 300 ug of mutant IDH1 20-mer peptide, and topical imiquimod was used with it. Profiled with immunoSEQ multiplex PCR; TCRdb holds only in-frame clones, not every one. The profile shows 50,000 to 70,000 clones, over 80% of them singletons. The sequencing used PBMCs, collected from a glioma patient whose treatment included an IDH1 peptide vaccine. These receptors were taken from a woman aged 45-59 years with glioma.

The rearrangement links TRBV21-1 to TRBJ1-6. TRBV21-1 has pseudogene status. CDR3 length: 17 amino acids. As DNA, the CDR3 is TGTGCCAGCAGCGACAGGAGAGAGGCTCGGGGGAATTCACCCCTCCACTTT. Its translation is CASSDRREARGNSPLHF.

This chain joins TRBV7-9 and TRBJ1-1; possible D gene TRBD1, 6 bases. This CDR3 is 17 amino acids long. V gave up 5 bases and J gave up 5 bases, with 24 bases separating them. Germline V CDR1 and CDR2: SEHNR, FQNEAQ (reference sequence). CDR3 sequence reads: CASSPHPLDRRGTEAFF. CDR3 nucleotide sequence: TGTGCCAGCAGCCCCCACCCCCTTGACAGGAGGGGAACTGAAGCTTTCTTT.